The clone carrying this TCR beta chain was seen once. What it recognizes is unknown. TCRdb recomputed calls from the 5' RACE reads with MiXCR, one row per CDR3 protein. The data show about 140,000 distinct CDR3 sequences, roughly 34% seen once. The data stem from a study of CD8 T cells in ankylosing spondylitis. Study observations and caveats: Within ankylosing spondylitis blood, a TCR beta motif made up of several highly homologous variants appeared to be characteristic.

This sequence originates from a male donor with ankylosing spondylitis. Sequenced sample: synovial fluid, either unsorted or a sorted T cell fraction (not recorded which).

CDR3 protein: CASSELGAGKYGYTF. The CDR3 DNA follows: TGTGCCAGCAGTGAATTGGGGGCAGGGAAATATGGCTACACCTTC. The chain recombines TRBV25-1 with TRBJ1-2; possibly TRBD1 for D (6 bases). V shed 1 base and J shed 5 bases, with 14 bases lying between them. The CDR3 runs 15 residues. The germline V gene has CDR1 MGHDK and CDR2 SYGVNS.